A single sample gave rise to the 28 T cell receptor beta chains below, sequenced in a study of T cell responses to AZD1222 COVID-19 vaccine. The assay was immunoSEQ multiplex PCR, and TCRdb's table has in-frame clones only and misses some. The sample lists about 110,000 clones, about 90% seen once, with around 5.1% in the top ten. The sample here was peripheral blood, taken on day 0 of AZD1222 vaccination. The receptors come from an adult in good health.

V and J are TRBV3-1 (or the pseudogene TRBV3-2) and TRBJ2-7; D gene unclear. The V end lost 1 base, the J end lost 2 bases, and 12 bases lay between the germline ends. The germline V gene has CDR1 LGHDT and CDR2 YNNKEL (reference sequence). The CDR3 covers 15 residues. The CDR3 here is CASSQAPSSPYEQYF. Here the CDR3 DNA reads TGTGCCAGCAGCCAAGCCCCGAGCTCCCCCTACGAGCAGTACTTC.

V usage is TRBV7-8 and J usage is TRBJ2-7, with 9 bases aligning to TRBD2. Trimming removed 2 bases from V and 5 bases from J; junction bases left unmatched: 4. The CDR3 has 14 amino acids. CDR1 and CDR2 from the germline V gene are SGHVS and FQNEAQ. The CDR3 region is CASSLCGRADEQYF. The CDR3 nucleotides are TGTGCCAGCAGCTTATGCGGGAGGGCCGACGAGCAGTACTTC.

V and J are TRBV6-5 and TRBJ1-2; weak D call: TRBD1 (5 bases). Trimming stripped 8 bases from V and 4 bases from J, with 14 bases between. Germline CDR1 reads MNHEY; CDR2 reads SVGAGI. There are 13 residues in the CDR3. The CDR3 nucleotides are TGTGCCAGCGCTCCGCAGGGTACCTATGGCTACACCTTC. It encodes CASAPQGTYGYTF.

In the case of this clone: An end of the junction differs from the germline gene, which may be a read error. This chain connects TRBV2 to TRBJ2-7; D might be TRBD2 (5 bases). This CDR3 is 11 amino acids long. The germline CDR1 and CDR2 sequences are SNHLY and FYNNEI. For the CDR3, the DNA is TGTGCCAGCAGTGTACTAGGCGCGTCCCACTTC. Translated, it gives CASSVLGASHF.

This chain links TRBV6-6 with TRBJ1-1; D unclear. Trimming removed 7 bases at V and 1 base at J, with 13 bases between. The CDR3 runs to 14 residues. Germline V gene lookup returns CDR1 MNHNY and CDR2 SVGAGI (reference sequence). In nucleotides, the CDR3 is TGTGCCAGCACCAACAGTGACGCGAACACTGAAGCTTTCTTT. Protein product: CASTNSDANTEAFF.

The rearrangement joins TRBV23-1 to TRBJ2-1; 9 bases fit TRBD2. TRBV23-1 is an ORF, and what it does is uncertain. The trim removed 2 bases at V and 7 bases at J, leaving 9 bases unmatched. The CDR3 is 16 residues long. The CDR3 DNA follows: TGCGCCAGCAGTCAAGGGGCGGGAGGGCGTTTTAATGAGCAGTTCTTC. Translated, it gives CASSQGAGGRFNEQFF.

The chain uses TRBV21-1 and TRBJ2-1; the table gives TRBD2 as D, unverified against the DNA. TRBV21-1 corresponds to a pseudogene. The length of the CDR3 is 19 residues. CDR3 residues: CASSKYDPGGPSSYNEQFF. CDR3 coding DNA: TGTGCCAGCAGCAAATATGACCCCGGAGGGCCCTCGTCCTACAATGAGCAGTTCTTC.

The chain employs TRBV28 and TRBJ1-1; D uncertain. Per the germline V gene, CDR1 is MDHEN and CDR2 is SYDVKM. This CDR3 has 15 residues. Trimming took off 5 bases at V and 1 base at J, with 14 bases between the two ends. The CDR3 sequence is CASSRTTVTNTEAFF. The CDR3 bases are TGTGCCAGCAGTCGTACCACAGTCACGAACACTGAAGCTTTCTTT.

This chain links TRBV2 with TRBJ2-7; D is unresolved. The CDR3 has 15 residues. V lost 1 base and J lost 3, with 13 bases in between. Germline CDR1 reads SNHLY; CDR2 reads FYNNEI. CDR3 sequence: CASSEGPDGIYEQYF. CDR3 nucleotides: TGTGCCAGCAGTGAAGGGCCGGACGGCATCTACGAGCAGTACTTC.

The chain is built from TRBV12-3 or TRBV12-4 and TRBJ1-5, with a tentative D call TRBD1 (5 bases). CDR3 length: 13 residues. V dropped 4 bases and J dropped 6 bases, with 10 bases sitting between them. This chain's CDR3 is CASSSAGRQPQHF. CDR3 coding DNA: TGTGCCAGCAGTTCGGCAGGGCGTCAGCCCCAGCATTTT.

This clone has only one observation. The rearrangement links TRBV28 to TRBJ2-7, with 9 bases aligning to TRBD2. The germline gives CDR1 MDHEN, CDR2 SYDVKM. V gave up 8 bases and J gave up 0 bases; unmatched junction bases: 5. The CDR3 length is 14 residues. CDR3 residues: CASRNSGSSYEQYF. DNA for the CDR3: TGTGCCAGCCGGAATAGCGGGAGCTCCTACGAGCAGTACTTC.

This clone has a single count. J is TRBJ1-6 and V is TRBV9; weak D call: TRBD1 (6 bases). Germline V gene data show CDR1 as SGDLS and CDR2 as YYNGEE. Between the trimmed V and J ends, which lost 3 bases and 8 bases, there was a span of 18 bases. This CDR3 is built from 16 residues. The CDR3 nucleotides read TGTGCCAGCAGCGCCTCCAGGGGTGCGGCGCATTCACCCCTCCACTTT. It encodes CASSASRGAAHSPLHF.

This chain connects TRBV5-4 to TRBJ2-3; perhaps TRBD2 as D (5 bases). Trimming took off 3 bases at V and 6 bases at J, with 11 bases between the two ends. Germline V lookup: CDR1 SGHNT, CDR2 YYREEE (reference sequence). CDR3 length equals 13 residues. The CDR3 protein is CASSYQLADTQYF. The CDR3 DNA reads as TGTGCCAGCAGCTACCAGTTAGCGGATACGCAGTATTTT.

V usage is TRBV21-1 and J usage is TRBJ1-5; TRBD1 reflects the table's D call only, with no check against the DNA. TRBV21-1 is listed as a pseudogene. This CDR3 has 10 residues. The CDR3 DNA is TGTGCCAGCAGGGGGACAGCGGTCGGATTT. Amino acid sequence: CASRGTAVGF.

This clone was found once. V gene TRBV3-1 (or the pseudogene TRBV3-2) combines with J gene TRBJ1-3; D not certain. The CDR3 extends over 13 amino acids. From germline, CDR1 is LGHDT and CDR2 YNNKEL (reference sequence). Trimming took off 4 bases at V and 1 base at J, with 5 bases between the two ends. The CDR3 loop is CASSPGSGNTIYF. For the CDR3, the DNA is TGTGCCAGCAGCCCGGGTTCTGGAAACACCATATATTTT.

The chain uses TRBV10-1 and TRBJ2-5; D possibly corresponds to TRBD2 (5 bases). Germline loops: CDR1 WNHNN, CDR2 SYGVQD (reference sequence). V was cut by 2 bases and J by 9 bases, with 10 bases left in between. The CDR3 sequence is 12 residues long. The CDR3 is CASSETAGAQYF. CDR3 sequence (DNA): TGCGCCAGCAGTGAGACCGCCGGGGCCCAGTACTTC.

Concerning this clone itself: The same CDR3 is also encoded by other DNA sequences in this sample. The chain couples TRBV5-1 to TRBJ2-1; the D gene could be TRBD1 or TRBD2 (5 bases each). This CDR3 comprises 15 residues. Germline CDR1 SGHRS, CDR2 YFSETQ. V lost 0 bases and J lost 0, with 7 bases in between. CDR3 amino acids: CASSLEGSSYNEQFF. The CDR3, as DNA: TGCGCCAGCAGCTTGGAGGGGAGCTCCTACAATGAGCAGTTCTTC.

The rearrangement links TRBV2 to TRBJ2-7; D is uncertain. The CDR3 has 11 residues. Between the trimmed V and J ends, which lost 6 bases and 8 bases, there was a span of 11 bases. The germline CDR1 and CDR2 sequences are SNHLY and FYNNEI. In DNA, the CDR3 is TGTGCCAGCAGACGGCTCATCCAGCAGTACTTC. Protein sequence: CASRRLIQQYF.

In nucleotides, the CDR3 is TGTGCCAGCAGCTCCCGGGACAGGGACACCGGGGAGCTGTTTTTT. Encoded protein: CASSSRDRDTGELFF. V is TRBV9 and J is TRBJ2-2, with 9 bases aligning to TRBD1. The J segment lost 3 bases and the V segment lost 4 bases, leaving 4 bases of the junction unmatched. Germline V gene data show CDR1 as SGDLS and CDR2 as YYNGEE. The CDR3 covers 15 residues.

Only one count was recorded for this clone. The chain combines TRBV3-1 (or the pseudogene TRBV3-2) with TRBJ2-4; no clear D gene. This CDR3 is built from 13 residues. Germline assignment: CDR1 LGHDT and CDR2 YNNKEL (reference sequence). V was clipped by 0 bases and J by 5 bases, with 5 bases between them. CDR3 residues: CASSQDYQNIQYF. The CDR3 nucleotides read TGTGCCAGCAGCCAAGATTATCAAAACATTCAGTACTTC.

The CDR3 region is CASNDGAVETQYF. As DNA, the CDR3 is TGTGCCAGCAACGACGGGGCGGTAGAGACCCAGTACTTC. The J gene is TRBJ2-5, the V gene TRBV9; D may correspond to TRBD1 or TRBD2 (5 bases each). Germline V gives CDR1 SGDLS, CDR2 YYNGEE. The germline V and J ends were trimmed by 6 bases and 4 bases, with 13 bases remaining between them. The CDR3 totals 13 residues. The full variable domain, completed using reference TRBV9 and TRBJ2-5, is DSGVTQTPKHLITATGQRVTLRCSPRSGDLSVYWYQQSLDQGLQFLIQYYNGEERAKGNILERFSAQQFPDLHSELNLSSLELGDSALYFCASNDGAVETQYFGPGTRLLVL.

The chain recombines TRBV13 with TRBJ2-3; TRBD1 agrees at 7 bases. The CDR3 sequence is 16 residues long. The trim removed 6 bases at V and 3 bases at J, leaving 12 bases unmatched. The V gene's germline CDR1 is PRHDT and CDR2 FYEKMQ (reference sequence). CDR3 nucleotides: TGTGCCAGCAGAACCGGGGACAGTGGACTTACAGATACGCAGTATTTT. Encoded protein: CASRTGDSGLTDTQYF.

J is TRBJ2-3 and V is TRBV15; TRBD2 agrees at 9 bases. Germline CDR1 is LNHNV and CDR2 is YYDKDF (reference sequence). Trimming took 2 bases from V and 2 from J; bases not matched to a gene: 5. The CDR3 covers 16 residues. The CDR3 reads CATSRTREGYTDTQYF. CDR3 coding DNA: TGTGCCACCAGCAGAACGCGGGAGGGTTACACAGATACGCAGTATTTT.

This clone appeared a single time. The chain combines TRBV7-6 with TRBJ1-5; no definite D call. The V and J ends lost 3 bases and 7 bases respectively, with 10 bases between them. The length of the CDR3 is 13 residues. Germline CDR1 and CDR2: SGHVS and FNYEAQ. The CDR3, as DNA: TGTGCCAGCAGCTTTGACGAGGGACAGCCCCAGCATTTT. The encoded protein is CASSFDEGQPQHF.

This chain connects TRBV7-9 to TRBJ2-5; D is unclear. Germline CDR1 SEHNR, CDR2 FQNEAQ (reference sequence). The CDR3 runs 12 residues. V dropped 1 base and J dropped 5 bases, with 5 bases sitting between them. CDR3 residues: CASSLVWETQYF. For the CDR3, the DNA is TGTGCCAGCAGCTTAGTCTGGGAGACCCAGTACTTC.

The V gene is TRBV5-6, the J gene TRBJ1-5, with D maybe TRBD1 (5 bases). CDR3 length: 16 residues. Germline loops: CDR1 SGHDT, CDR2 YYEEEE. V gave up 0 bases and J gave up 5 bases, with 15 bases separating them. The DNA of the CDR3 is TGTGCCAGCAGCTTGGGGGCAGGGCGAGGGGATCAGCCCCAGCATTTT. Protein product: CASSLGAGRGDQPQHF.

The J gene is TRBJ2-7, the V gene TRBV3-1 (or the pseudogene TRBV3-2), with 8 bases that match TRBD2. Trimming at V came to 1 base and at J to 3 bases, leaving 2 bases not matched to a gene. CDR1 is LGHDT and CDR2 is YNNKEL in the germline V gene (reference sequence). This CDR3 spans 14 amino acids. CDR3 protein: CASSQGTSRYEQYF. In DNA, the CDR3 is TGTGCCAGCAGCCAAGGGACTAGCCGCTACGAGCAGTACTTC.

J is TRBJ1-5 and V is TRBV27; 9 bases align to TRBD1. V trimming: 5 bases; J trimming: 6 bases; junction bases outside the gene matches: 5. The V gene's germline CDR1 is MNHEY and CDR2 SMNVEV (reference sequence). CDR3 length: 14 residues. The CDR3: CASSLTGGFQPQHF. The CDR3 bases are TGTGCCAGCAGTCTAACAGGGGGCTTTCAGCCCCAGCATTTT.